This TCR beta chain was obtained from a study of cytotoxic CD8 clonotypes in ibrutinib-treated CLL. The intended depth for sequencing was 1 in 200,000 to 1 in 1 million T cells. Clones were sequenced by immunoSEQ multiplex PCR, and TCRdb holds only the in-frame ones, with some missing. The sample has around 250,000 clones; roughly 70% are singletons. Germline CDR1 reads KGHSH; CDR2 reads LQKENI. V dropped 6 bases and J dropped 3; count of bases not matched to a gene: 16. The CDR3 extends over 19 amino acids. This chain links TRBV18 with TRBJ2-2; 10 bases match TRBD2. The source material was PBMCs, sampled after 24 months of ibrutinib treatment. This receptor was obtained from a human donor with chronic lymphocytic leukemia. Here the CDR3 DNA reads TGTGCCAGCTCTCCGAGACGGGGACTAGCGTTATCATACACCGGGGAGCTGTTTTTT. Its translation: CASSPRRGLALSYTGELFF.